Shown below are 7 T cell receptor beta chains from a single sample sequenced in a study of vaccination and CD4 T cells after COVID-19. Oncomine TCR Beta short-read sequencing was applied to DNA from cultured CD4+ T cells. TCRdb reanalysed the PCR reads using MiXCR and keeps one entry per CDR3 protein. The sample carries roughly 21,000 distinct CDR3 sequences, approximately 65% recorded once. Treatment here: roughly ten-day PBMC culture with coronavirus spike peptide pools or control peptides (ViraFEST assay). These TCRs are of unknown antigen specificity. Sequences were derived from CD4+ T cells from blood, cultured in vitro, sampled before SARS-CoV-2 vaccination. The receptors derive from a human donor who received a COVID-19 vaccine.

The chain couples TRBV20-1 to TRBJ1-6, with D perhaps TRBD1 (6 bases). Per germline, CDR1 DFQATT and CDR2 SNEGSKA (reference sequence). This CDR3 comprises 19 residues. Trimming took off 0 bases at V and 8 bases at J, with 26 bases between the two ends. The CDR3 spells CSARDFERTDDLGHSPLHF. The CDR3 DNA is TGCAGTGCTAGAGATTTCGAGCGGACAGATGATTTGGGGCATTCACCCCTCCACTTT.

This chain links TRBV5-1 with TRBJ2-5; 10 nucleotides match TRBD2. The CDR3 is 15 amino acids. The germline V gene has CDR1 SGHRS and CDR2 YFSETQ. The V gene end was trimmed by 0 bases and the J gene end by 1 base; junction bases not matched to a gene: 0. The CDR3 DNA sequence: TGCGCCAGCAGCTTGGCTAGCGGGGGCCAAGAGACCCAGTACTTC. The encoded protein is CASSLASGGQETQYF.

In DNA, the CDR3 is TGTGCCACCAGTGAACGGACAGGAGTTCCTTATGGCTACACCTTC. Its translation is CATSERTGVPYGYTF. The genes are TRBV24-1 and TRBJ1-2, with TRBD1 identical over 7 bases. This CDR3 contains 15 residues. From germline, CDR1 is KGHDR and CDR2 SFDVKD. Trimming took 4 bases from V and 5 from J; bases not matched to a gene: 9.

The CDR3 is CASSRTANTEAFF. Written as DNA, the CDR3 is TGTGCCAGCAGCCGGACAGCGAACACTGAAGCTTTCTTT. The chain employs TRBV7-2 and TRBJ1-1; a possible D gene is TRBD1 (6 bases). Between the trimmed V and J ends, which lost 5 bases and 1 base, there was a span of 8 bases. This CDR3 is built from 13 residues. CDR1 SGHTA and CDR2 FQGNSA come from the germline V gene.

The gene calls are TRBV5-6 and TRBJ2-5; 8 bases fit TRBD1. The CDR3 totals 14 residues. The V gene end was trimmed by 2 bases and the J gene end by 4 bases; junction bases not matched to a gene: 4. Per the germline V gene, CDR1 is SGHDT and CDR2 is YYEEEE. In nucleotides, the CDR3 is TGTGCCAGCAGCTTAACTGGACAGGGAGAGACCCAGTACTTC. Translating gives CASSLTGQGETQYF.

This rearrangement joins TRBV28 to TRBJ1-1, with D uncertain. The germline V gene encodes CDR1 MDHEN and CDR2 SYDVKM. V lost 5 bases, J lost 1 base, and 5 bases lay in between. This CDR3 contains 12 residues. CDR3 nucleotides: TGTGCCAGCAGTCCCTGGAACACTGAAGCTTTCTTT. Protein sequence: CASSPWNTEAFF.

J is TRBJ2-1 and V is TRBV7-6, with 13 bases matching TRBD2. V shed 6 bases and J 10 bases; nucleotides not matched to a gene: 9. The CDR3 extends over 15 amino acids. Per the germline V gene, CDR1 is SGHVS and CDR2 is FNYEAQ. CDR3 nucleotide sequence: TGTGCCAGCAGACTCACTAGCGGGGGGGCCGGCGAGCAGTTCTTC. Its protein is CASRLTSGGAGEQFF.